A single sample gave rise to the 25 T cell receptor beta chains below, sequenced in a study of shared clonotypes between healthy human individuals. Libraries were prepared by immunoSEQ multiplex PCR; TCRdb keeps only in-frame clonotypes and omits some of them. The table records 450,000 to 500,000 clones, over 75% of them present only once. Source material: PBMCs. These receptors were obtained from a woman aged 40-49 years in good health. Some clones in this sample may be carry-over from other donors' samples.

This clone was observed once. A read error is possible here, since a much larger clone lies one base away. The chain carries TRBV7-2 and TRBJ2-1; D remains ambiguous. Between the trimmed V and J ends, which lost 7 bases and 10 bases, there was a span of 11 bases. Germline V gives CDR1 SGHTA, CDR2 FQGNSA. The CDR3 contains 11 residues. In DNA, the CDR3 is TGTGCCAGCACAAGGTTGAGGGAGCAGTTCTTC. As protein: CASTRLREQFF.

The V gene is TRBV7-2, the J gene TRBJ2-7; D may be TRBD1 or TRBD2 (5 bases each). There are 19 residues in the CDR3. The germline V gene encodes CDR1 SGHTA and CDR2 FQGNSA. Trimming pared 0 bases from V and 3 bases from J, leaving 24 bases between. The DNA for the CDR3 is TGTGCCAGCAGCTTAGCGGCTTCCGGGACCGAAAAGGACGACTACGAGCAGTACTTC. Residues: CASSLAASGTEKDDYEQYF.

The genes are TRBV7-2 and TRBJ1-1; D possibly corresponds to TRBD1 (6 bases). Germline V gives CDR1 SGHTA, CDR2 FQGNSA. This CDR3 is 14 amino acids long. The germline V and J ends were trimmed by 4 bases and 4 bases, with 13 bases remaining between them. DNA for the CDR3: TGTGCCAGCAGCTATCAGTCCAGGGGCACTGAAGCTTTCTTT. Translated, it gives CASSYQSRGTEAFF.

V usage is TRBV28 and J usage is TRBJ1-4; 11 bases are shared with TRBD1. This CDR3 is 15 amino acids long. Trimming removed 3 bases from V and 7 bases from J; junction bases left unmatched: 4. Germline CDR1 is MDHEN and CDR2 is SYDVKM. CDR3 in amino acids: CASSFGQGAGEKLFF. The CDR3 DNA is TGTGCCAGCAGTTTCGGACAGGGGGCAGGTGAAAAACTGTTTTTT.

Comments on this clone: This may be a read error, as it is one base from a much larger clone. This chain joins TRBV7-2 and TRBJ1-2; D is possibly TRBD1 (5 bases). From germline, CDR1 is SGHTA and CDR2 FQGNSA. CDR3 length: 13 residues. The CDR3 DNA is TGTGCCAGCAGCCCAGGCAGGGTCTATGGCTACGCCTTC. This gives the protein CASSPGRVYGYAF.

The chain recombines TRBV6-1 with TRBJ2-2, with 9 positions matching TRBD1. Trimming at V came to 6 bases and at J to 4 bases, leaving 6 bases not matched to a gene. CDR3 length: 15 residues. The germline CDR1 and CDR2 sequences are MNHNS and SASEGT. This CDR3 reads CASSPGTGFTGELFF. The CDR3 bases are TGTGCCAGCAGCCCCGGGACAGGGTTCACCGGGGAGCTGTTTTTT.

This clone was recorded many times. This chain's CDR3 is CASSLTGTTPGELFF. CDR3 coding DNA: TGCGCCAGCAGCCTGACCGGGACTACTCCCGGGGAGCTGTTTTTT. The chain combines TRBV5-1 with TRBJ2-2; 7 bases are shared with TRBD2. Trimming took 4 bases from V and 6 from J; bases not matched to a gene: 9. The CDR3 loop spans 15 amino acids. Germline-derived CDR1 and CDR2 are SGHRS and YFSETQ. The complete variable domain, with remaining parts taken from reference TRBV5-1 and TRBJ2-2, reads KAGVTQTPRYLIKTRGQQVTLSCSPISGHRSVSWYQQTPGQGLQFLFEYFSETQRNKGNFPGRFSGRQFSNSRSEMNVSTLELGDSALYLCASSLTGTTPGELFFGEGSRLTVL.

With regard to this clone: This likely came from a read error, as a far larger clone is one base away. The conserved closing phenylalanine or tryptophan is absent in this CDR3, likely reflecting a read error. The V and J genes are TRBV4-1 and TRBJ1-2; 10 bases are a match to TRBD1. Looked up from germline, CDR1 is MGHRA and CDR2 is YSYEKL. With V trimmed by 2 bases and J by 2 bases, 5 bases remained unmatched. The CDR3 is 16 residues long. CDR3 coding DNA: TGCGCCAGCAGCCAACCCGGGACAGGGGTCAACTATGGCTACACCTTA. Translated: CASSQPGTGVNYGYTL.

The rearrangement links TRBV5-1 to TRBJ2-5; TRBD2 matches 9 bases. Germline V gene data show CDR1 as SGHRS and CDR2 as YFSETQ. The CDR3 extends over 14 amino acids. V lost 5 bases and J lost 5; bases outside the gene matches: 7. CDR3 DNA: TGCGCCAGCAGGCGCGGGAGGGTGGGGGAGACCCAGTACTTC. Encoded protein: CASRRGRVGETQYF.

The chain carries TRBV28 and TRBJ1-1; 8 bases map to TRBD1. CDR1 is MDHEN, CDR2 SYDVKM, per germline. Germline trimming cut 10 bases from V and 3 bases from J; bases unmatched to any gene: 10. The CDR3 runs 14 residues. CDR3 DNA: TGTGCCACCCGGACAGGGCAAATACACACTGAAGCTTTCTTT. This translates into CATRTGQIHTEAFF.

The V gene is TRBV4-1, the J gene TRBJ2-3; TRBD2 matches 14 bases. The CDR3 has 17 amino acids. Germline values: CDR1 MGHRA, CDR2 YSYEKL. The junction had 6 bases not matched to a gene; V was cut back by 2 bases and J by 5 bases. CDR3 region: CASSQWGTSGSIDTQYF. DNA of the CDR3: TGCGCCAGCAGCCAATGGGGGACTAGCGGGAGTATAGATACGCAGTATTTT.

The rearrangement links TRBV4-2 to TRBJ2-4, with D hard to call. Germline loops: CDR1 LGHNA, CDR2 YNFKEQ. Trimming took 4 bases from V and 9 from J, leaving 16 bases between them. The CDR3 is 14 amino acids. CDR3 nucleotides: TGTGCCAGCAGCCCCCGAGGCTCTTGGGGCATTCAGTACTTC. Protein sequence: CASSPRGSWGIQYF.

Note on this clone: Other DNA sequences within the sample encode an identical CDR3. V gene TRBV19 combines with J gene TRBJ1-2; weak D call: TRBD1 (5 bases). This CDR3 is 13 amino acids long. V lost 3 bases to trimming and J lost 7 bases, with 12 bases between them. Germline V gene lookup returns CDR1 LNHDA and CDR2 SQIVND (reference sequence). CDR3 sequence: CASSMGQGFGYTF. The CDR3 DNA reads TGTGCCAGTAGTATGGGGCAGGGTTTTGGCTACACCTTC.

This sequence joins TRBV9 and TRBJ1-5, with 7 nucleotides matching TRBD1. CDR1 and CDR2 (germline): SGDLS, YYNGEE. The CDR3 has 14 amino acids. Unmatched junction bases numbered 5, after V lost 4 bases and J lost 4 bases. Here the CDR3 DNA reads TGTGCCAGCAGCTTCCGGGACAGTAATCAGCCCCAGCATTTT. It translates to CASSFRDSNQPQHF.

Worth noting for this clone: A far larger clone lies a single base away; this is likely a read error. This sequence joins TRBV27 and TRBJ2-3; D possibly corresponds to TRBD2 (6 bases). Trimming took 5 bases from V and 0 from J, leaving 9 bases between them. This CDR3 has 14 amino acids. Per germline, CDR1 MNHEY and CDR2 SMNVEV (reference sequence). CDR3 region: CASSDGGSTDTQYF. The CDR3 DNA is TGTGCCAGCAGTGACGGGGGTAGCACAGATACGCAGTATTTT.

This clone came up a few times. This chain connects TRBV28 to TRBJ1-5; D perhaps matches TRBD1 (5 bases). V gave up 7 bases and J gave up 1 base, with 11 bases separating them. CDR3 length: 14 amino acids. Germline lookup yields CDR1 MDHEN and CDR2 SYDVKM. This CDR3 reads CASILGGSNQPQHF. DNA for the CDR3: TGTGCCAGCATATTGGGGGGGAGCAATCAGCCCCAGCATTTT.

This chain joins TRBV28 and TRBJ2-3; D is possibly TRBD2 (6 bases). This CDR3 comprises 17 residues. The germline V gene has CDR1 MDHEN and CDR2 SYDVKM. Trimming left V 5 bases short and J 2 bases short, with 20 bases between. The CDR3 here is CASSPYGLARYTDTQYF. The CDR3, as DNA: TGTGCCAGCAGTCCTTACGGGCTAGCGCGATACACAGATACGCAGTATTTT. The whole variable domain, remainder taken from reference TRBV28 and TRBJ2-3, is DVKVTQSSRYLVKRTGEKVFLECVQDMDHENMFWYRQDPGLGLRLIYFSYDVKMKEKGDIPEGYSVSREKKERFSLILESASTNQTSMYLCASSPYGLARYTDTQYFGPGTRLTVL.

CDR3 in DNA: TGTGCCAGCAGTCCCTTAGGCGCTGCTGGGGAACTGTTTTTT. Its protein is CASSPLGAAGELFF. The V and J genes are TRBV28 and TRBJ1-4; D gene uncertain. Deletions cut 5 bases from V and 12 bases from J, with 19 bases between. The CDR3 loop spans 14 amino acids. Per the germline V gene, CDR1 is MDHEN and CDR2 is SYDVKM.

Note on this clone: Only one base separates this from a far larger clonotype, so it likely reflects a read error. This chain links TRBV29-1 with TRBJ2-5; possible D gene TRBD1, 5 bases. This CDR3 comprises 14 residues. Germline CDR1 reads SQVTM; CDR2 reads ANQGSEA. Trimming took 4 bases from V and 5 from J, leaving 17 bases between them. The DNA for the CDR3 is TGCAGCGTTGGGGGCTGGCAGGTCGCGGAGACCCAGTACTTC. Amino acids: CSVGGWQVAETQYF. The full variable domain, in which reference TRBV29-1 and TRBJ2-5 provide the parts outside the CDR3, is SAVISQKPSRDICQRGTSLTIQCQVDSQVTMMFWYRQQPGQSLTLIATANQGSEATYESGFVIDKFPISRPNLTFSTLTVSNMSPEDSSIYLCSVGGWQVAETQYFGPGTRLLVL.

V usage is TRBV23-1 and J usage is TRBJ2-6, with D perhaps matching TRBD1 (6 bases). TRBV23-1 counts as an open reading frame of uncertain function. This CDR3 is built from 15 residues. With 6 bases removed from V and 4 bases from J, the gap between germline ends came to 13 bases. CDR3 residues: CASSPDSEGANVLTF. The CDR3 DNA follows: TGCGCCAGCAGCCCGGACAGTGAGGGGGCCAACGTCCTGACTTTC.

The DNA of the CDR3 is TGTGCCAGCAGCCTCCGGGACTTCTCCTACAATGAGCAGTTCTTC. Residues: CASSLRDFSYNEQFF. The chain joins TRBV5-5 to TRBJ2-1; D is perhaps TRBD2 (6 bases). Germline lookup yields CDR1 SGHKS and CDR2 YYEKEE (reference sequence). Between the trimmed V and J ends, which lost 4 bases and 0 bases, there was a span of 11 bases. This CDR3 is built from 15 residues.

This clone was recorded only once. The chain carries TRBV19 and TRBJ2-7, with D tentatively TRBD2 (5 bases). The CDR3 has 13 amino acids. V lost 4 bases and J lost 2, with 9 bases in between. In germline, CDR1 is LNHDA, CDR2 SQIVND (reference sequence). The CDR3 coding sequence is TGTGCCAGTAGTAGCCGGGATCCCTACGAGCAGTACTTC. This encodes CASSSRDPYEQYF.

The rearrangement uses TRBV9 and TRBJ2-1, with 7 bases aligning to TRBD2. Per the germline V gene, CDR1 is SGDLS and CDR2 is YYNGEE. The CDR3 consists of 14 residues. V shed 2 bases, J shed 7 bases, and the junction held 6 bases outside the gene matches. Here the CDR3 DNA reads TGTGCCAGCAGCGTCGGGGGGATCAATAATGAGCAGTTCTTC. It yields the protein CASSVGGINNEQFF.

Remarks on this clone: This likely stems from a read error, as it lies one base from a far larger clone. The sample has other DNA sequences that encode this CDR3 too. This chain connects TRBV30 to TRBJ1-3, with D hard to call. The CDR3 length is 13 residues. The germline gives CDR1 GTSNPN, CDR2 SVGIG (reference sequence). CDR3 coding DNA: TGTGCCTGCCACCGCGGTTCTGGAAATACCATATATTTT. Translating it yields CACHRGSGNTIYF.

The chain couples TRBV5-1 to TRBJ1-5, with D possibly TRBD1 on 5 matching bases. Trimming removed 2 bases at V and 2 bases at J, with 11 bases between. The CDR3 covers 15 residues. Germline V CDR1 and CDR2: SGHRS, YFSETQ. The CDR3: CASSLAGGGNQPQHF. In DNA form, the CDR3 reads TGCGCCAGCAGCTTAGCCGGGGGGGGCAATCAGCCCCAGCATTTT.